These T cell receptor beta chains were read from a single sample in a study of beta chain features in type 1 diabetes. Using immunoSEQ multiplex PCR, the repertoire was profiled, and TCRdb retains in-frame clones only, with some absent. The sample holds some 410,000 clones, approximately 15% seen once. The sequencing sample was made of naive CD4+ T cells from blood. The receptors were sampled from a man aged 30-40 years in good health. Each CDR3 is given with its conserved first and last residue. A D gene is named only where the DNA matches it firmly. The listing skips clone size in some rows; elsewhere it reads once, few, many or a size class.

clone_size,d_call,v_call,j_call,cdr3_nt,cdr3_aa
few,NA,TRBV6-6,TRBJ2-3,TGTGCCAGCAGTTATAGGCGTGCAGATACGCAGTATTTT,CASSYRRADTQYF
NA,NA,TRBV9,TRBJ1-1,TGTGCCAGCACGACGGGCTTCGAGAACACTGAAGCTTTCTTT,CASTTGFENTEAFF
NA,NA,TRBV10-3,TRBJ1-2,TGTGCCATAACCGGGACAAACTATGGCTACACCTTC,CAITGTNYGYTF
NA,NA,TRBV30,TRBJ1-4,TGTGCCTGGAGTGGGAGGTCGGCAACTAATGAAAAACTGTTTTTT,CAWSGRSATNEKLFF
few,NA,TRBV5-1,TRBJ2-3,TGCGCCAGCAGCTTGAGGCGGAGCACAGATACGCAGTATTTT,CASSLRRSTDTQYF
NA,NA,TRBV20-1,TRBJ1-1,TGCAGTGCTAGAGAATTATCGGAAGCTTTCTTT,CSARELSEAFF
NA,NA,TRBV28,TRBJ2-3,TGTGCCAGCAGTTTACACAATACGCAGTATTTT,CASSLHNTQYF
few,NA,TRBV15,TRBJ2-1,TGTGCCACCAAGGGGGACCTATCCTACAATGAGCAGTTCTTC,CATKGDLSYNEQFF
few,NA,TRBV14,TRBJ1-1,TGTGCCAGCAGCCAAGGCCTTCGGGGCACTGAAGCTTTCTTT,CASSQGLRGTEAFF
NA,TRBD1,TRBV15,TRBJ1-4,TGTGCCACCTTCGGACAGGGGAATGAAAAACTGTTTTTT,CATFGQGNEKLFF
few,TRBD2,TRBV13,TRBJ2-1,TGTGCCAGCAGCCCCGAGCCTGGACTAGCGGGAACCTCACTTCGGTACAATGAGCAGTTCTTC,CASSPEPGLAGTSLRYNEQFF
few,NA,TRBV9,TRBJ1-6,TGTGCCAGCAGCGTAGAATGGGGGGCTCATTCACCCCTCCACTTT,CASSVEWGAHSPLHF
NA,TRBD1,TRBV11-3,TRBJ2-1,TGTGCCAGCAGCTTAGTCGGGACAGGGGTACACAATGAGCAGTTCTTC,CASSLVGTGVHNEQFF
few,NA,TRBV19,TRBJ1-2,TGTGCCGGCCGTCGTACGAACTATGGCTACACCTTC,CAGRRTNYGYTF
NA,TRBD1,TRBV10-3,TRBJ1-5,TGTGCCATCGACCCGACAGGGCAGGGCCAGCCCCAGCATTTT,CAIDPTGQGQPQHF
NA,TRBD2,TRBV9,TRBJ2-3,TGTGCCAGCTGCAGGACTAGCGGGAGGAACACAGATACGCAGTATTTT,CASCRTSGRNTDTQYF
NA,NA,TRBV7-2,TRBJ2-3,TGTGCCAGCAGCCCACGGGCAGATACGCAGTATTTT,CASSPRADTQYF
few,NA,TRBV7-3,TRBJ2-3,TGTGCCAGCAGCTTTGGAAGCGTTAGCACAGATACGCAGTATTTT,CASSFGSVSTDTQYF
NA,TRBD1,TRBV7-2,TRBJ2-7,TGTGCCAGCAGCGCCATTGTCGGACAGGGTGGCCGGGAGCAGTACTTC,CASSAIVGQGGREQYF
NA,NA,TRBV29-1,TRBJ1-1,TGCAGCGCTATGTCGAGCACTGAAGCTTTCTTT,CSAMSSTEAFF
NA,NA,TRBV19,TRBJ1-1,TGTGCCAGTAGTATATGGGAGGGCACTGAAGCTTTCTTT,CASSIWEGTEAFF
NA,NA,TRBV18,TRBJ2-3,TGTGCCAGCTCACCCCAAAGGGAGAGCACAGATACGCAGTATTTT,CASSPQRESTDTQYF
few,NA,TRBV7-8,TRBJ2-3,TGTGCCAGCAGCCCAATAGATACGCAGTATTTT,CASSPIDTQYF
NA,TRBD1,TRBV19,TRBJ1-2,TGTGCCAGTAGTCTGCGACAGGGGGATGGCTACACCTTC,CASSLRQGDGYTF
NA,NA,TRBV7-8,TRBJ1-5,TGTGCCAGCAGCTTATCTGACAGAGGCAATCAGCCCCAGCATTTT,CASSLSDRGNQPQHF
few,NA,TRBV5-1,TRBJ2-5,TGCGCCAGCACCATGGCCGGGGAGACCCAGTACTTC,CASTMAGETQYF
NA,NA,TRBV7-3,TRBJ2-5,TGTGCCAGCAGCCCCAACGGGGGAGAGACCCAGTACTTC,CASSPNGGETQYF
NA,NA,TRBV4-3,TRBJ2-7,TGCGCCAGCAGCCAAGATACAGGTTCTACCTACGAGCAGTACTTC,CASSQDTGSTYEQYF
NA,NA,TRBV7-8,TRBJ2-1,TGTGCCAGCGTTTACCGGGATAGCAATGAGCAGTTCTTC,CASVYRDSNEQFF
NA,NA,TRBV11-2,TRBJ2-5,TGTGCCAGCAGCTTAGATAGCTCCCAAGAGACCCAGTACTTC,CASSLDSSQETQYF
NA,TRBD1,TRBV12-5,TRBJ2-2,TGTGCTAGTGGTTTGGTACAGGGGACCGGGGAGCTGTTTTTT,CASGLVQGTGELFF
few,NA,TRBV7-2,TRBJ2-5,TGTGCCAGCAGCTTAGCCCGCAAACAGGCCTCCCAAGAGACCCAGTACTTC,CASSLARKQASQETQYF
few,TRBD2,TRBV15,TRBJ2-5,TGTGCCACCAGCAGCATTAGCGGGGGTGAAGAGACCCAGTACTTC,CATSSISGGEETQYF
NA,NA,TRBV4-3,TRBJ1-1,TGCGCCAGCAGCCAGGGGGCCTACGGCACTGAAGCTTTCTTT,CASSQGAYGTEAFF
NA,NA,TRBV2,TRBJ2-4,TGTGCCAGCAGGCTCGAGGCGACGGATGAAAACATTCAGTACTTC,CASRLEATDENIQYF
NA,NA,TRBV5-6,TRBJ2-1,TGTGCCAGCAGCTTGGGGCTGAGGAGCTCCTACAATGAGCAGTTCTTC,CASSLGLRSSYNEQFF
NA,NA,TRBV25-1,TRBJ1-2,TGTGCCAGCAGCCAGGCGACAAACTATGGCTACACCTTC,CASSQATNYGYTF
NA,NA,TRBV2,TRBJ2-7,TGTGCCAGCAGTGAAGCGCTTCGAGGGTCATCGGGGAACTTC,CASSEALRGSSGNF
NA,NA,TRBV11-2,TRBJ2-5,TGTGCCAGCAGCTTAGATCGGGACACCCAAGAGACCCAGTACTTC,CASSLDRDTQETQYF
few,NA,TRBV14,TRBJ1-6,TGTGCCAGCAGCCAAAACGGACTCCGACTCCACTTT,CASSQNGLRLHF
NA,NA,TRBV6-5,TRBJ1-2,TGTGCCAGCAGTTACGCAGGGATCTATGGCTACACCTTC,CASSYAGIYGYTF
few,NA,TRBV7-2,TRBJ1-5,TGTGCCAGCAGCTTAGCATGGGGTAAACATCAGCCCCAGCATTTT,CASSLAWGKHQPQHF